This T cell receptor (beta chain) was recovered during a study of beta chain features in type 1 diabetes. Across the whole study: Across every sample, around 98 million sorted cells were examined in total.

Sorting that relied on CD45RO/CCR7/CD25/CD127/CD95/CD27 yielded CD4+ naive, central memory, regulatory and stem cell-like memory cells. Of note for this clone: The antigen is not known.

Germline CDR1 reads SGHNT; CDR2 reads YYREEE (reference sequence). V dropped 6 bases and J dropped 5; count of bases not matched to a gene: 9. This CDR3 contains 15 residues. Study-wide results and caveats: The similarity of naive, central memory and Treg TCRB repertoires appeared greater among patients than among healthy donors. Fewer insertions but more deletions were seen at VDJ junctions in type 1 diabetes patients.

The sequenced template was cDNA made from the entire isolated RNA. The method was immunoSEQ multiplex PCR; TCRdb's version includes in-frame clones alone and lacks a portion of them. This sample carries hundreds of thousands of clones, over 25% of them seen once, and the ten largest clones take 0.05% to 0.065%. Source material: naive CD4+ T cells from blood. The sequence derives from a man between 18 and 29 years old in good health. This rearrangement joins TRBV5-4 to TRBJ2-5, with 11 bases that match TRBD2. The CDR3 reads CASKILAGEGETQYF. CDR3 DNA: TGTGCCAGCAAGATACTAGCGGGAGAGGGTGAGACCCAGTACTTC. The entire variable domain, with the rest obtained from reference TRBV5-4 and TRBJ2-5, is as follows: ETGVTQSPTHLIKTRGQQVTLRCSSQSGHNTVSWYQQALGQGPQFIFQYYREEENGRGNFPPRFSGLQFPNYSSELNVNALELDDSALYLCASKILAGEGETQYFGPGTRLLVL.